Listed below are T cell receptor beta chains from one sample, sequenced in a study of blood T cell repertoires in COVID-19. Produced via immunoSEQ multiplex PCR; TCRdb's table is partial and in-frame only. Here the sample spans approximately 290,000 clones, 87% being singletons. The specimen was peripheral blood. All receptors derive from a young man with active or convalescent COVID-19. CDR3s include the opening cysteine and the closing phenylalanine or tryptophan. The D gene is left open where the match is weak. Clone size is not always given. Where it is, it says once, few, many or a class for expanded clones.

TRBJ2-2,.,TRBV7-2,TRBD2,TGTGCCAGCAGCTTAGTTCTAGCGGGGTCCGGGGAGCTGTTTTTT,CASSLVLAGSGELFF
TRBJ2-7,.,TRBV5-6,TRBD2,TGTGCCAGCAGCTTGGGGGTTAGCGGGAACTACGAGCAGTACTTC,CASSLGVSGNYEQYF
TRBJ2-2,.,TRBV21-1,.,TGTGCCAGCAGCAAAGATGGACTAGCGGGGGGTACTATCGATCCCGGGGAGCTGTTTTTT,CASSKDGLAGGTIDPGELFF
TRBJ2-5,.,TRBV2,.,TGTGCCAGCAGTGAACAGGGTTTTACCCAGTACTTC,CASSEQGFTQYF
TRBJ2-5,once,TRBV12-3/TRBV12-4,.,TGTGCCAGCAGTGCCCAGGGAGAGACCCAGTACTTC,CASSAQGETQYF
TRBJ2-1,.,TRBV9,TRBD2,TGTGCCAGCCAACCCCTCAGCGGGGGGGCTTATGAGCAGTTCTTC,CASQPLSGGAYEQFF
TRBJ2-7,few,TRBV7-9,TRBD1,TGTGCCAGCAGCTCTTATGGGACAGGGTTCTCCCACGAGCAGTACTTC,CASSSYGTGFSHEQYF
TRBJ2-3,.,TRBV2,.,TGTGCCAGCAGCCCTAATGGGCCAGCCTTGGCAGATACGCAGTATTTT,CASSPNGPALADTQYF
TRBJ2-3,.,TRBV18,.,TGTGCCAGCTCACCAAATCAGGGGTACGTGGATACGCAGTATTTT,CASSPNQGYVDTQYF
TRBJ1-2,.,TRBV18,TRBD1,TGTGCCAGCTCACCATCCGGGACAGACGGCTATGGCTACACCTTC,CASSPSGTDGYGYTF
TRBJ1-1,.,TRBV5-1,.,TGCGCCAGCAGCTTGGTGGGCAGGGGGAACACTGAAGCTTTCTTT,CASSLVGRGNTEAFF
TRBJ2-3,.,TRBV7-8,.,TGTGCCAGCAGCCCTGAAGAGAGTACTAGCACAGATACGCAGTATTTT,CASSPEESTSTDTQYF
TRBJ2-1,once,TRBV3-1/TRBV3-2,TRBD2,TGTGCCAGCAGCCAAGATAAACTAGCGGGAGGGACGTACAATGAGCAGTTCTTC,CASSQDKLAGGTYNEQFF
TRBJ2-7,.,TRBV2,TRBD2,TGTGCCACTCAACGGGGGGGGGCGCACGAGCAGTACTTC,CATQRGGAHEQYF
TRBJ1-5,few,TRBV5-1,TRBD1,TGCGCCAGCAGCTTGGACGGACAGGGCGATCAGCCCCAGCATTTT,CASSLDGQGDQPQHF
TRBJ2-2,.,TRBV4-2,.,TGTGCCAGCACACAGCGGCGGGGAAACGCCGGGGAGCTGTTTTTT,CASTQRRGNAGELFF
TRBJ2-2,once,TRBV21-1,.,TGTGCCAGCAGGAAAAGACCTAAGGACATCTCGAGGACCGGGGAGCTGTTTTTT,CASRKRPKDISRTGELFF
TRBJ1-2,.,TRBV9,TRBD1,TGTGCCAGCAGCGTAGTAACCAGGGGCACCAAGGGGGCAAGGTGGTGGTATGGCTACACCTTC,CASSVVTRGTKGARWWYGYTF
TRBJ2-5,.,TRBV5-1,.,TGCGCCAGCAGCCTCCAGGACAGAGGACAAGAGACCCAGTACTTC,CASSLQDRGQETQYF
TRBJ1-1,few,TRBV12-5,.,TGTGCTAGTGGTACAGGGAGGGGCACTGAAGCTTTCTTT,CASGTGRGTEAFF
TRBJ2-2,once,TRBV9,TRBD2,TGTGCCAGCAGCGTAGACGGGAGGCCCACCGGGGAGCTGTTTTTT,CASSVDGRPTGELFF
TRBJ2-7,.,TRBV4-1,.,TGCGCCAGCAGCCTCGGTGAGCTCGATACCTACGAGCAGTACTTC,CASSLGELDTYEQYF
TRBJ1-1,few,TRBV5-1,.,TGCGCCAGCAGCTTGGCGGTCAACACTGAAGCTTTCTTT,CASSLAVNTEAFF
TRBJ1-2,few,TRBV6-6,.,TGTGCCAGCAGTTTGGACAGCAGATATGGCTACACCTTC,CASSLDSRYGYTF
TRBJ1-2,few,TRBV7-9,.,TGTGCCAGCAGCTCCCGGACAGCCGGGAACTATGGCTACACCTTC,CASSSRTAGNYGYTF
TRBJ2-5,.,TRBV11-2,TRBD1,TGTGCCAGCAGCTTAGCCCCGGGACAGGCACGGAGGGAGACCCAGTACTTC,CASSLAPGQARRETQYF
TRBJ1-2,.,TRBV5-1,TRBD1,TGCGCCAGCAGCTTACAGGGGGTCACTAACTATGGCTACACCTTC,CASSLQGVTNYGYTF
TRBJ2-3,.,TRBV6-5,TRBD2,TGTGCCAGCAGACCAAGACTAGCGGGAGTCGGTACGCAGTATTTT,CASRPRLAGVGTQYF
TRBJ1-5,.,TRBV27,TRBD1,TGTGCCAGCAGCCCGACAGGGATCCATCAGCCCCAGCATTTT,CASSPTGIHQPQHF
TRBJ1-2,.,TRBV28,.,TGTGCCAGCAGTTCGAGGAGGTTTGTAGAACGCTATGGCTACACCTTC,CASSSRRFVERYGYTF
TRBJ1-5,many,TRBV6-5,.,TGTGCCACCCGGGGTGGGGTTAATCAGCCCCAGCATTTT,CATRGGVNQPQHF
TRBJ2-7,.,TRBV7-7,.,TGTGCCAGCAGCAAATTGCGGGGGCCCTCCTACGAGCAGTACTTC,CASSKLRGPSYEQYF
TRBJ1-2,.,TRBV18,.,TGTGCCAGCTCACCACCGGCGGGGGGATATGGCTACACCTTC,CASSPPAGGYGYTF